This T cell receptor beta chain is drawn from a study of shared clonotypes between healthy human individuals. The wider study: With ages of 18 to 49, the donors were two women and a few men. Study-wide findings and caveats: Sharing of clonotypes among donors was expected to vary with sequencing depth. In the sorted subsets, rarefaction showed sequencing was incomplete despite large depth.

Each of the donors was a healthy adult who was HIV-negative and had not had a recent acute infection or vaccination. Data came from immunoSEQ multiplex PCR; TCRdb stores just in-frame clones and leaves some out. The sample yields about 2 million clones, 90% to 95% seen once. The CDR3 is made up of 15 amino acids. The ends were cut back, 5 bases at V and 0 bases at J, with 13 bases in the middle. Germline V gene data show CDR1 as MNHEY and CDR2 as SVGAGI. As to this clone: Its antigen is not known.

The clonotype was recovered from a young man in good health. Specimen: naive CD4+ T cells sorted from blood. Subset given: CD45RA+ positively selected. The rearrangement joins TRBV6-5 to TRBJ1-1; D is uncertain. The CDR3 reads CASSTQGRMNTEAFF. The CDR3 DNA sequence: TGTGCCAGCAGTACTCAAGGGAGGATGAACACTGAAGCTTTCTTT.